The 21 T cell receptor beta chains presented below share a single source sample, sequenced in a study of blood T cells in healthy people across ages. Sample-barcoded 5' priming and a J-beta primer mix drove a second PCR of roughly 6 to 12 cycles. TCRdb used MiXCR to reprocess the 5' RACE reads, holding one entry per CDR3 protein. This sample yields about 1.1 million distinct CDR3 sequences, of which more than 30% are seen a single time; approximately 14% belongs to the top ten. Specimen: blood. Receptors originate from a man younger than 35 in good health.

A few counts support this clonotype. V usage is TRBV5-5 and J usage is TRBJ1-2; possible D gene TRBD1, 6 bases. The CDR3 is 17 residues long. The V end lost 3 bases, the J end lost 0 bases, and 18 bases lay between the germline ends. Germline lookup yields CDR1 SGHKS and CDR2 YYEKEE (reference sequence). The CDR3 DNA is TGTGCCAGCAGCTCCGGGACATCCGAAGAGGCTAACTATGGCTACACCTTC. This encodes CASSSGTSEEANYGYTF.

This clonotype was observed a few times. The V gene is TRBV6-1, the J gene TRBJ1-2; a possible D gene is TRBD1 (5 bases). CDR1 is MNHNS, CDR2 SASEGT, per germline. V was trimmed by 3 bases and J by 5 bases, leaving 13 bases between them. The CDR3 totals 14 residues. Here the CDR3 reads CASSEGRVLYGYTF. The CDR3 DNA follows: TGTGCCAGCAGTGAGGGCAGGGTCCTATATGGCTACACCTTC.

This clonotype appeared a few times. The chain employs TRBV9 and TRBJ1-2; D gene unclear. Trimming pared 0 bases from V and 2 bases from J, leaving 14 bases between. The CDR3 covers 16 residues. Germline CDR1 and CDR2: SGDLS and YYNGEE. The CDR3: CASSVGIQALNYGYTF. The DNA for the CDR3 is TGTGCCAGCAGCGTAGGGATCCAGGCCTTAAACTATGGCTACACCTTC.

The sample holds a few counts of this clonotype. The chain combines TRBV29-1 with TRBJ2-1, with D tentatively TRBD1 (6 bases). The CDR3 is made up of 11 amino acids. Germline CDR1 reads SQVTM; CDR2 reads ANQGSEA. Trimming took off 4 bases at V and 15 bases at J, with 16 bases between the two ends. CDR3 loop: CSVGMGDIVFF. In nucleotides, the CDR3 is TGCAGCGTTGGAATGGGGGACATTGTGTTCTTC.

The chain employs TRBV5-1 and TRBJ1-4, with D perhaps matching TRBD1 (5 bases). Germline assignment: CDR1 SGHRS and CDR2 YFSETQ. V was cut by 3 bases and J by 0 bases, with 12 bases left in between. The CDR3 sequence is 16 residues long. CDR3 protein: CASSWGTAATNEKLFF. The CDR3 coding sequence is TGCGCCAGCAGCTGGGGGACGGCCGCAACTAATGAAAAACTGTTTTTT.

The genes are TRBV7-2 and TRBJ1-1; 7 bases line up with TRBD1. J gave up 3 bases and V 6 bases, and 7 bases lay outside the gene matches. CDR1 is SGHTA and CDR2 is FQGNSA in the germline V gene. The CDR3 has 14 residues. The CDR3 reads CASRTQGWYTEAFF. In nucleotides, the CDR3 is TGTGCCAGCAGAACACAGGGGTGGTACACTGAAGCTTTCTTT.

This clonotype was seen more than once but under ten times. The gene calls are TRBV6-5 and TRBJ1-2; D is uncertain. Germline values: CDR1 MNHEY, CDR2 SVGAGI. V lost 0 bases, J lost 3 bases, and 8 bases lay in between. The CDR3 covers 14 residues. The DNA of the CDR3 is TGTGCCAGCAGTTACTCAGGGTCCGACTATGGCTACACCTTC. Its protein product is CASSYSGSDYGYTF.

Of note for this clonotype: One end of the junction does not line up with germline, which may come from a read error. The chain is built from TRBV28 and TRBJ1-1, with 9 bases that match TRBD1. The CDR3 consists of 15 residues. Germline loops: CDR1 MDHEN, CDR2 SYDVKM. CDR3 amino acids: CAGSPTGTGLPEAFF. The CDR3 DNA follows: TGTGCCGGCAGCCCGACCGGGACAGGGCTCCCTGAAGCTTTCTTT. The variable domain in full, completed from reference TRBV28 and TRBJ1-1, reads DVKVTQSSRYLVKRTGEKVFLECVQDMDHENMFWYRQDPGLGLRLIYFSYDVKMKEKGDIPEGYSVSREKKERFSLILESASTNQTSMYLCAGSPTGTGLPEAFFGQGTRLTVV.

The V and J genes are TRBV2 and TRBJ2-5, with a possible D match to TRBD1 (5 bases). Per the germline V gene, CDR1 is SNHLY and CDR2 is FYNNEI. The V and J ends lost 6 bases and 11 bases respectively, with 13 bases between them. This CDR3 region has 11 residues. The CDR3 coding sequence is TGTGCCAGCAGCAGGACACTTGAGCAGTACTTC. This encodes CASSRTLEQYF.

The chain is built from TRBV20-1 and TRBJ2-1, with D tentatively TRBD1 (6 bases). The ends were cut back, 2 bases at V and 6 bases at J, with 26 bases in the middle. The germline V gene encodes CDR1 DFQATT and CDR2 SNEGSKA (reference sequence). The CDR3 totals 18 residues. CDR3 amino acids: CSARTSLDSIGGGNEQFF. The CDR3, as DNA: TGCAGTGCTAGAACCTCTTTAGACAGTATAGGGGGTGGCAATGAGCAGTTCTTC.

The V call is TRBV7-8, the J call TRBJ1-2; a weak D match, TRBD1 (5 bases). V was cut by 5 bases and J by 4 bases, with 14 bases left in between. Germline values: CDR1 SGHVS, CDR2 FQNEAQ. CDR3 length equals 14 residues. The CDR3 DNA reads TGTGCCAGCAGCCCTGGGGGGGATGGCTATGGCTACACCTTC. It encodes CASSPGGDGYGYTF.

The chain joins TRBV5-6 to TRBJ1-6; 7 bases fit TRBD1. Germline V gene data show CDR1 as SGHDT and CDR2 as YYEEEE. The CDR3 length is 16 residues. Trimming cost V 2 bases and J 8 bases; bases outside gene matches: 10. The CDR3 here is CASSFGQAYGDSPLHF. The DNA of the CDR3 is TGTGCCAGCAGCTTCGGACAGGCCTACGGGGATTCACCCCTCCACTTT.

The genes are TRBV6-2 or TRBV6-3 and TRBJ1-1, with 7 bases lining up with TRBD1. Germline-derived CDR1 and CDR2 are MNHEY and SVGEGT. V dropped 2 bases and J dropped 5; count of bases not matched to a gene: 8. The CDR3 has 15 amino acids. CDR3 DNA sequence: TGTGCCAGCAGTTACGGGCCGCAGGGGGGGACTGAAGCTTTCTTT. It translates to CASSYGPQGGTEAFF.

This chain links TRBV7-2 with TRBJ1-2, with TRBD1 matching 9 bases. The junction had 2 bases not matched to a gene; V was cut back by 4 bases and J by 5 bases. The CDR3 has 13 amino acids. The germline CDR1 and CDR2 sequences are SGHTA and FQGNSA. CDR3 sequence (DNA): TGTGCCAGCAGCTGGGACAGGGAGTATGGCTACACCTTC. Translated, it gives CASSWDREYGYTF.

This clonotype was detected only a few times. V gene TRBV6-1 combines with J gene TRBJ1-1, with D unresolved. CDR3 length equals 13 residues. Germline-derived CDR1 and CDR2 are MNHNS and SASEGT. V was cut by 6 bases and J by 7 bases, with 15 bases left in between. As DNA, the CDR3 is TGTGCCAGCAGCCCTACTTTGGACGGTGAAGCTTTCTTT. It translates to CASSPTLDGEAFF.

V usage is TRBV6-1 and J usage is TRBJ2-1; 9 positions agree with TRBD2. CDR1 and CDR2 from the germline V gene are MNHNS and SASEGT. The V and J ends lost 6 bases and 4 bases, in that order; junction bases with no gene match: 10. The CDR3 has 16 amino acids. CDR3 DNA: TGTGCCAGCAGACCCCGACTAGCGGCCCCTTACAATGAGCAGTTCTTC. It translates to CASRPRLAAPYNEQFF.

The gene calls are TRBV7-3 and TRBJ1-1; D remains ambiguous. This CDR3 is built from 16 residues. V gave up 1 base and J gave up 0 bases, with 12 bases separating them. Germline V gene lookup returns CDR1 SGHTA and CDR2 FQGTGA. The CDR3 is CASSLMRQSMNTEAFF. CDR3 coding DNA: TGTGCCAGCAGCTTAATGAGGCAGTCTATGAACACTGAAGCTTTCTTT.

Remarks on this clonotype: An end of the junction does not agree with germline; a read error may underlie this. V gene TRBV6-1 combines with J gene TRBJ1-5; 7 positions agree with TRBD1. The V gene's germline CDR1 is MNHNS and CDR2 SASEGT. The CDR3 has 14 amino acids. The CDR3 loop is CTSSEDRPTQPQHF. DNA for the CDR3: TGTACCAGCAGTGAGGACAGGCCAACTCAGCCCCAGCATTTT.

CDR3 sequence: CASVRGYDLSYNEQYF. The CDR3 DNA sequence: TGTGCCAGCGTTAGGGGATACGACTTATCCTACAATGAGCAGTACTTC. V usage is TRBV6-2 or TRBV6-3 and J usage is TRBJ2-1, with D tentatively TRBD1 (5 bases). The end of the DNA aligns better with TRBJ2-7, so the J call may be wrong. The CDR3 is 16 residues long. Per germline, CDR1 MNHEY and CDR2 SVGEGT.

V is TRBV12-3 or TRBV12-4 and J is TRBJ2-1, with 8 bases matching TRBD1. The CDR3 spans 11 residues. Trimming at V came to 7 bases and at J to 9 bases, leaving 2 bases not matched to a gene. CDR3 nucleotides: TGTGCCAGCACCGACAGGGGTGAGCAGTTCTTC. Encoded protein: CASTDRGEQFF.

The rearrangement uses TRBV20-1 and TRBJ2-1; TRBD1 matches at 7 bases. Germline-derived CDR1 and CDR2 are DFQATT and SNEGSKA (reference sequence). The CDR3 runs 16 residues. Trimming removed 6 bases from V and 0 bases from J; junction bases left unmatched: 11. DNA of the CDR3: TGCAGTGCCACCGAATCCCCAGGGGGCTCCTACAATGAGCAGTTCTTC. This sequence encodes CSATESPGGSYNEQFF.